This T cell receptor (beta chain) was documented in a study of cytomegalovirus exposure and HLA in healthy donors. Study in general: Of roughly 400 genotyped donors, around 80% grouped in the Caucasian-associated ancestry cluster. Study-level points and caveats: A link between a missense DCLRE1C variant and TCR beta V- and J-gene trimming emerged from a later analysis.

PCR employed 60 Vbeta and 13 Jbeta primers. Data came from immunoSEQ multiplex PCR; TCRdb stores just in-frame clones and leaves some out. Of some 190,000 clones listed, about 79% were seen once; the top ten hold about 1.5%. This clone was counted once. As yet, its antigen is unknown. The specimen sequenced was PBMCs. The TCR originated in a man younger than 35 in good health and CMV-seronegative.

The CDR3 here is CASSFDRGGDEQYF. For the CDR3, the DNA is TGTGCCAGCAGTTTCGACAGGGGAGGAGACGAGCAGTACTTC. The V call is TRBV27, the J call TRBJ2-7, with TRBD1 identical over 8 bases. The V and J ends lost 3 bases and 5 bases, in that order; junction bases with no gene match: 6. Germline V gene data show CDR1 as MNHEY and CDR2 as SMNVEV (reference sequence). The CDR3 covers 14 residues.